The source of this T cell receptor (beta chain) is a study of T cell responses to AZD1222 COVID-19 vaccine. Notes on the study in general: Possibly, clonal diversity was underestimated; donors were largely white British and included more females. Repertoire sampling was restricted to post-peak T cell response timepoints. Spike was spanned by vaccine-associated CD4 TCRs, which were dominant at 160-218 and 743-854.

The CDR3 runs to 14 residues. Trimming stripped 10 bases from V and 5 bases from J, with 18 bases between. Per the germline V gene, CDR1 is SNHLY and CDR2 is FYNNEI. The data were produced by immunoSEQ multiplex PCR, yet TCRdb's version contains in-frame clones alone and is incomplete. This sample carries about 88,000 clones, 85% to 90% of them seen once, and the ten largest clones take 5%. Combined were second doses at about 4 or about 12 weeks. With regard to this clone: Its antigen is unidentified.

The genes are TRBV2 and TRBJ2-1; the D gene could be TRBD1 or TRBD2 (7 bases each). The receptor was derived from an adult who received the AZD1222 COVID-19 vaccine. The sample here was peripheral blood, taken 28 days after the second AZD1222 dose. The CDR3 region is CAKQGEGTDNEQFF. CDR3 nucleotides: TGTGCCAAGCAGGGGGAGGGGACGGACAATGAGCAGTTCTTC. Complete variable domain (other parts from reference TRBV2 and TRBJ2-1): EPEVTQTPSHQVTQMGQEVILRCVPISNHLYFYWYRQILGQKVEFLVSFYNNEISEKSEIFDDQFSVERPDGSNFTLKIRSTKLEDSAMYFCAKQGEGTDNEQFFGPGTRLTVL.